Described below is a single T cell receptor beta chain sequence and its context. Its specificity is not known. Treated in the United States were all of the participants with HIV. Running of the v3.0 immunoSEQ assay took place at survey level. TCRdb keeps only in-frame clones here, not all; method: immunoSEQ multiplex PCR. The sample lists roughly 13,000 clones; over 65% were seen once. The sample originates from a study of long-term antiretroviral therapy in people with HIV. Study in general: The 2015 immediate-ART recommendation came about a decade after the earliest samples. Broader study findings: Blood draws took place between 2004 and 2017 and possibly involved older ART regimens. When set beside controls, HIV repertoires had CDR3 length ranges that were narrower.

This CDR3 has 15 residues. CDR1 SGHRS and CDR2 YFSETQ come from the germline V gene. The V segment lost 7 bases and the J segment 0 bases; nucleotides outside the gene matches: 2. Specimen: unsorted PBMCs, collected 1.3 years before starting antiretroviral therapy. The chain is built from TRBV5-1 and TRBJ2-6, with 9 nucleotides matching TRBD2. The origin of this receptor is a middle-aged man with HIV. The DNA of the CDR3 is TGCGCCAGCGCGGGGGGGGGCTCTGGGGCCAACGTCCTGACTTTC. Its protein product is CASAGGGSGANVLTF.